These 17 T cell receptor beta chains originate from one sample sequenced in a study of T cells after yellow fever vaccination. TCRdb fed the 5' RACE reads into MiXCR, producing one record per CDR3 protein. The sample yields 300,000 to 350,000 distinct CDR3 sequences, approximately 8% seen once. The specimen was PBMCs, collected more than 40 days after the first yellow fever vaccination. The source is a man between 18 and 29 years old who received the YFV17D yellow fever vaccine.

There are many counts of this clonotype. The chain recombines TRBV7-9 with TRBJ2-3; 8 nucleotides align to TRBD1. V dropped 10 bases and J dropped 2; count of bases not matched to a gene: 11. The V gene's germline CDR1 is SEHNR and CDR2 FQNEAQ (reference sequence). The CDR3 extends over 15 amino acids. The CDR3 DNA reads TGTGCCATCCCGGGGCAGGGGGCGATCACAGATACGCAGTATTTT. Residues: CAIPGQGAITDTQYF.

Written as DNA, the CDR3 is TGCAGCGTTGATCCGGGCGCTAGCTTCGAGACCCAGTACTTC. Protein sequence: CSVDPGASFETQYF. The rearrangement links TRBV29-1 to TRBJ2-5; D may be TRBD2 (5 bases). The V and J ends lost 3 bases and 5 bases respectively, with 16 bases between them. The germline gives CDR1 SQVTM, CDR2 ANQGSEA. The CDR3 covers 14 residues.

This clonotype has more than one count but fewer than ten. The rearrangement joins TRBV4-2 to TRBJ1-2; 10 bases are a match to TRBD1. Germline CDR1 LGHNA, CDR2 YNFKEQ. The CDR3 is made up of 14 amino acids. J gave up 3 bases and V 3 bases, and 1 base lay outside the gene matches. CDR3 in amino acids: CASSQDRGDYGYTF. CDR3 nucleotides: TGTGCCAGCAGCCAGGACAGGGGGGACTATGGCTACACCTTC.

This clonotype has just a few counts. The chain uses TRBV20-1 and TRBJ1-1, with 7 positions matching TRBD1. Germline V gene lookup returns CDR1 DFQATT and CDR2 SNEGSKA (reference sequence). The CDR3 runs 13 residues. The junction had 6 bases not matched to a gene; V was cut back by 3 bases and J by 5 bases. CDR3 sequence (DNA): TGCAGTGCTAGCCAGGGACAGCCGACTGAAGCTTTCTTT. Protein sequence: CSASQGQPTEAFF.

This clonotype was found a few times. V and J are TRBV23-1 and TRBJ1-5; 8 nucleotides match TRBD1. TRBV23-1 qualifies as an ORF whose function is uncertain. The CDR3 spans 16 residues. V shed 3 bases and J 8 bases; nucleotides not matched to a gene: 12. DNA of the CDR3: TGCGCCAGCAGTCACGGCCGGGACAGGCGAAAAGAGCCCCAGCATTTT. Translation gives CASSHGRDRRKEPQHF.

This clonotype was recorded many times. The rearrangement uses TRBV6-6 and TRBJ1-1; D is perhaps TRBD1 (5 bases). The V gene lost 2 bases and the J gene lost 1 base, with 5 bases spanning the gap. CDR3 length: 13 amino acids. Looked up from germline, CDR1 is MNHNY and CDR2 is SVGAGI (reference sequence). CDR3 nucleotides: TGTGCCAGCAGTTACGACAGGAACACTGAAGCTTTCTTT. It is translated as CASSYDRNTEAFF.

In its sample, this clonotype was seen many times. CDR3 loop: CASRTGGTDTQYF. The CDR3, as DNA: TGTGCCAGCAGGACGGGGGGCACAGATACGCAGTATTTT. V gene TRBV9 combines with J gene TRBJ2-3; tentatively, D is TRBD2 (6 bases). Germline loops: CDR1 SGDLS, CDR2 YYNGEE. The ends were cut back, 5 bases at V and 1 base at J, with 8 bases in the middle. The CDR3 covers 13 residues.

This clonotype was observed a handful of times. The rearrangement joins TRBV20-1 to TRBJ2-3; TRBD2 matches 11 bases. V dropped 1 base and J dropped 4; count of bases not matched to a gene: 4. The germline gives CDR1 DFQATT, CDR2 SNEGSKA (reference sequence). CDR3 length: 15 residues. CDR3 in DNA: TGCAGTGCTAGAGTTGGGACTAGCGGATCAGATACGCAGTATTTT. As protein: CSARVGTSGSDTQYF.

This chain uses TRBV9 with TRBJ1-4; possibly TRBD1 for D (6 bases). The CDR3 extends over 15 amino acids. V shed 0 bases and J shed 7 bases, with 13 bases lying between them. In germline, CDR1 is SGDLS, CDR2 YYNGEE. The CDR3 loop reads CASSVGEGHLEKLFF. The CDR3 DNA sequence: TGTGCCAGCAGCGTAGGTGAGGGACACCTTGAAAAACTGTTTTTT.

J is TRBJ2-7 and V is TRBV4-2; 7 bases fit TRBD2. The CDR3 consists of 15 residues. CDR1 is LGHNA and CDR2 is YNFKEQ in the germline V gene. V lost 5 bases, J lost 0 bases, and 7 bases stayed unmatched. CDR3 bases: TGTGCCAGCAGCTCTAGCGGCGATAGCTCCTACGAGCAGTACTTC. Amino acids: CASSSSGDSSYEQYF.

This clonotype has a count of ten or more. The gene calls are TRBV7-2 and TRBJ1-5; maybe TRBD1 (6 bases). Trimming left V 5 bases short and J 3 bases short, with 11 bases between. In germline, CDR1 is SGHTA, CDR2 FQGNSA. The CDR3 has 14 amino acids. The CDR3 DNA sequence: TGTGCCAGCAGCCCCAGGGGATCCAATCAGCCCCAGCATTTT. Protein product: CASSPRGSNQPQHF.

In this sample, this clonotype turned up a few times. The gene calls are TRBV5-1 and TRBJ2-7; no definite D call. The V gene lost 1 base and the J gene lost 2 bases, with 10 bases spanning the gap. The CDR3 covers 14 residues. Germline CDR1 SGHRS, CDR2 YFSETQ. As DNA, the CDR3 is TGCGCCAGCAGCTTGCGGGCAGGACCCTACGAGCAGTACTTC. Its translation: CASSLRAGPYEQYF. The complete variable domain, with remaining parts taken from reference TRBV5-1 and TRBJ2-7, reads KAGVTQTPRYLIKTRGQQVTLSCSPISGHRSVSWYQQTPGQGLQFLFEYFSETQRNKGNFPGRFSGRQFSNSRSEMNVSTLELGDSALYLCASSLRAGPYEQYFGPGTRLTVT.

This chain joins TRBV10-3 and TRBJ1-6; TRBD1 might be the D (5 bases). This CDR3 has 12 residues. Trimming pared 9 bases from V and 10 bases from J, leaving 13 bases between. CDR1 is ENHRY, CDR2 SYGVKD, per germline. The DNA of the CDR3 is TGTGCCATGCCCGGGACCCGGTCACCCCTCCACTTT. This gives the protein CAMPGTRSPLHF.

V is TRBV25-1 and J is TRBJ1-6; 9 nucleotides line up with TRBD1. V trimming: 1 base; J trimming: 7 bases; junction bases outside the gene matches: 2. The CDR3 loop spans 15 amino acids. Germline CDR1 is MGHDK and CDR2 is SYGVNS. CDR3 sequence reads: CASSEWDRENSPLHF. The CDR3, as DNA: TGTGCCAGCAGTGAATGGGACAGGGAAAATTCACCCCTCCACTTT.

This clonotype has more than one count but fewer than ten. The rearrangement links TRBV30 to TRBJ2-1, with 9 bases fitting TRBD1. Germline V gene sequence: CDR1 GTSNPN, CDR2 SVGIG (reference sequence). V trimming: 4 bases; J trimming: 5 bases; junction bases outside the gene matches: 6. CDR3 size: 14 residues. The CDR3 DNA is TGTGCCTGGACCACCGGGACAGGGAACAATGAGCAGTTCTTC. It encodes CAWTTGTGNNEQFF.

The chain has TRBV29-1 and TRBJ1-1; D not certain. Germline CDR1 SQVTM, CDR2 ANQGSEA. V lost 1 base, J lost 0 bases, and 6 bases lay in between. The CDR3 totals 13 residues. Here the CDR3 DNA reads TGCAGCGTTGAAGGTCGGATGAACACTGAAGCTTTCTTT. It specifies CSVEGRMNTEAFF. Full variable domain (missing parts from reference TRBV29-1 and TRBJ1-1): SAVISQKPSRDICQRGTSLTIQCQVDSQVTMMFWYRQQPGQSLTLIATANQGSEATYESGFVIDKFPISRPNLTFSTLTVSNMSPEDSSIYLCSVEGRMNTEAFFGQGTRLTVV.

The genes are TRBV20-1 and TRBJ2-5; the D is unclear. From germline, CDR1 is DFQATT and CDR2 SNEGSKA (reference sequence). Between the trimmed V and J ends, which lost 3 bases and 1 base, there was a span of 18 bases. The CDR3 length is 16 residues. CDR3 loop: CSASGLDVTFQETQYF. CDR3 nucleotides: TGCAGTGCTAGTGGATTGGACGTAACCTTCCAAGAGACCCAGTACTTC.